This T cell receptor (beta chain) was observed in a study of CD8 T cells in ankylosing spondylitis. TCRdb ran MiXCR on the 5' RACE reads and lists one entry per CDR3 protein. The table lists some 250,000 distinct CDR3 sequences, about 10% of them singletons. This clonotype was counted at least ten times. CDR1 and CDR2 from the germline V gene are SGHVS and FQNEAQ. The CDR3 is 14 residues long. V lost 2 bases and J 4 bases, leaving 9 bases between the germline ends. Sequenced sample: blood, either unsorted or a sorted T cell fraction (not recorded which). The receptor was isolated from a male donor with ankylosing spondylitis or in good health (not recorded which). The chain is built from TRBV7-8 and TRBJ1-3, with unresolved D. The CDR3 loop is CASSLPGRGNTIYF. CDR3 DNA: TGTGCCAGCAGCTTACCGGGGAGGGGAAACACCATATATTTT.